This T cell receptor beta chain was sequenced during a study of cytomegalovirus exposure and HLA in healthy donors. The CDR3 consists of 15 residues. The V gene end was trimmed by 9 bases and the J gene end by 1 base; junction bases not matched to a gene: 9. Germline lookup yields CDR1 SGHRS and CDR2 YFSETQ. In the PCR, 60 Vbeta and 13 Jbeta primers were used. Some clones are missing from TCRdb's copy, which holds only in-frame ones; the method was immunoSEQ multiplex PCR. The repertoire holds about 140,000 clones, with roughly 80% as singletons. This TCR derives from a female donor in good health and CMV-seronegative. The sequenced sample consisted of PBMCs. This sequence joins TRBV5-1 and TRBJ2-2, with TRBD2 matching over 7 bases. The CDR3 region has the DNA TGCGCCACCAATGGGGAGGGAGTGAACACCGGGGAGCTGTTTTTT. Residues: CATNGEGVNTGELFF. The variable domain in full, completed from reference TRBV5-1 and TRBJ2-2, reads KAGVTQTPRYLIKTRGQQVTLSCSPISGHRSVSWYQQTPGQGLQFLFEYFSETQRNKGNFPGRFSGRQFSNSRSEMNVSTLELGDSALYLCATNGEGVNTGELFFGEGSRLTVL.